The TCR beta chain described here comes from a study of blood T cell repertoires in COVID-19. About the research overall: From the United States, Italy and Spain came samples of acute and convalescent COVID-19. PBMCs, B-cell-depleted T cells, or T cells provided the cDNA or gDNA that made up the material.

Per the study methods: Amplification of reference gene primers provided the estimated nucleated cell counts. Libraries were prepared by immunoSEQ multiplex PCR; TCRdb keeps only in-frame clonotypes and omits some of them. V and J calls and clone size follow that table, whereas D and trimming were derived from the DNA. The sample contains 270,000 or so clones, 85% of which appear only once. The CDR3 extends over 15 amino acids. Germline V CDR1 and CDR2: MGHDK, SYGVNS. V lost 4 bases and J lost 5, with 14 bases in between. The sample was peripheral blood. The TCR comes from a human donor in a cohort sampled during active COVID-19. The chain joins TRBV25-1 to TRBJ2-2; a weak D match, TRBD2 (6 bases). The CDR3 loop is CASSAPMGRTGELFF. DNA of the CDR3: TGTGCCAGCAGTGCCCCGATGGGGAGGACCGGGGAGCTGTTTTTT.